Below are 21 T cell receptor beta chains sequenced from a single sample in a study of radiotherapy plus CTLA-4 blockade in lung cancer. Repertoires were generated with immunoSEQ multiplex PCR, while TCRdb's copy carries only in-frame clones and drops some. The table records 25,000 to 40,000 clones, roughly 70% of them present only once. Sample: peripheral blood, taken from a patient treated with radiotherapy plus ipilimumab. The receptor set was obtained from a human donor with non-small cell lung cancer who had stable disease on radiotherapy plus ipilimumab.

This chain links TRBV18 with TRBJ2-7; D is uncertain. The CDR3 is 14 residues long. Trimming took off 9 bases at V and 0 bases at J, with 15 bases between the two ends. CDR1 KGHSH and CDR2 LQKENI come from the germline V gene. CDR3 residues: CASRSPSDSYEQYF. The CDR3 bases are TGTGCCAGTCGAAGCCCCAGCGACTCCTACGAGCAGTACTTC. Complete variable domain (other parts from reference TRBV18 and TRBJ2-7): NAGVMQNPRHLVRRRGQEARLRCSPMKGHSHVYWYRQLPEEGLKFMVYLQKENIIDESGMPKERFSAEFPKEGPSILRIQQVVRGDSAAYFCASRSPSDSYEQYFGPGTRLTVT.

The chain recombines TRBV27 with TRBJ2-7; TRBD2 agrees at 10 bases. In germline, CDR1 is MNHEY, CDR2 SMNVEV (reference sequence). This CDR3 region has 14 residues. V shed 5 bases, J shed 0 bases, and the junction held 1 base outside the gene matches. CDR3 DNA: TGTGCCAGCAGTACTAGCGGGACCTCCTACGAGCAGTACTTC. Translated: CASSTSGTSYEQYF.

This clone occurred a few times. This rearrangement joins TRBV6-1 to TRBJ2-6; D gene uncertain. The CDR3 sequence is 13 residues long. With 6 bases removed from V and 4 bases from J, the gap between germline ends came to 7 bases. Germline V gene sequence: CDR1 MNHNS, CDR2 SASEGT. The CDR3 sequence is CASSQRGANVLTF. CDR3 coding DNA: TGTGCCAGCAGCCAACGGGGGGCCAACGTCCTGACTTTC.

The V gene is TRBV25-1, the J gene TRBJ2-7; D perhaps matches TRBD2 (6 bases). CDR3 length equals 14 residues. The germline V gene encodes CDR1 MGHDK and CDR2 SYGVNS. V was pared by 5 bases and J by 3 bases, with 14 bases between. CDR3 DNA: TGTGCCAGCAGTACCATAGGGACTTTCTACGAGCAGTACTTC. Protein sequence: CASSTIGTFYEQYF.

The V gene is TRBV9, the J gene TRBJ1-5; 8 nucleotides line up with TRBD1. The germline V gene has CDR1 SGDLS and CDR2 YYNGEE. The CDR3 is 20 amino acids. V was clipped by 1 base and J by 6 bases; unmatched bases: 21. The CDR3 bases are TGTGCCAGCAGCGTATTAGGGACAGGCGTTCGAGACCGTCGGTGTCAGCCCCAGCATTTT. It is translated as CASSVLGTGVRDRRCQPQHF.

The chain has TRBV18 and TRBJ2-3; D is undetermined. V lost 3 bases and J lost 7, with 8 bases in between. CDR3 length equals 12 residues. Germline-derived CDR1 and CDR2 are KGHSH and LQKENI. Written as DNA, the CDR3 is TGTGCCAGCTCACCGGAAGCGAATACGCAGTATTTT. Protein product: CASSPEANTQYF.

The J gene is TRBJ2-5, the V gene TRBV7-2, with 7 bases fitting TRBD1. Per germline, CDR1 SGHTA and CDR2 FQGNSA. The CDR3 has 13 residues. V lost 6 bases, J lost 5 bases, and 6 bases stayed unmatched. The CDR3: CASRRQGGETQYF. The CDR3 DNA reads as TGTGCCAGCAGACGACAGGGCGGGGAGACCCAGTACTTC. The entire variable domain, with the rest obtained from reference TRBV7-2 and TRBJ2-5, is as follows: GAGVSQSPSNKVTEKGKDVELRCDPISGHTALYWYRQSLGQGLEFLIYFQGNSAPDKSGLPSDRFSAERTGGSVSTLTIQRTQQEDSAVYLCASRRQGGETQYFGPGTRLLVL.

This chain joins TRBV4-2 and TRBJ1-2; possible D gene TRBD1, 5 bases. This CDR3 is 13 amino acids long. V dropped 5 bases and J dropped 2 bases, with 9 bases sitting between them. Germline V gene lookup returns CDR1 LGHNA and CDR2 YNFKEQ. In nucleotides, the CDR3 is TGTGCCAGCAGCTTAGACAGAAACTATGGCTACACCTTC. The encoded protein is CASSLDRNYGYTF.

On this clone itself: A junction boundary mismatches the germline segment, possibly from a read error. V and J are TRBV7-7 and TRBJ2-1; 9 positions match TRBD2. Germline V gene data show CDR1 as SSHAT and CDR2 as FNYEAQ (reference sequence). This CDR3 has 15 residues. CDR3 coding DNA: TGTGCTAGCAGCCTAGACGCGGGAGGGTACAATGAGCAGTTCTTC. Its translation is CASSLDAGGYNEQFF.

The genes are TRBV5-1 and TRBJ2-7, with D perhaps TRBD1 (6 bases). The germline V gene encodes CDR1 SGHRS and CDR2 YFSETQ. The CDR3 runs to 13 residues. V lost 6 bases to trimming and J lost 6 bases, with 16 bases between them. CDR3 region: CASTFKSQGEQYF. The CDR3 region has the DNA TGCGCCAGCACCTTCAAGTCACAGGGCGAGCAGTACTTC.

This chain joins TRBV29-1 and TRBJ2-7; D unclear. The germline V gene encodes CDR1 SQVTM and CDR2 ANQGSEA. Trimming removed 5 bases from V and 1 base from J, with 12 bases in between. The CDR3 covers 13 residues. In DNA form, the CDR3 reads TGCAGCGTTACCAACCAGGTATCCTACGAGCAGTACTTC. Its protein product is CSVTNQVSYEQYF.

V is TRBV28 and J is TRBJ2-7, with TRBD1 matching 9 bases. There are 16 residues in the CDR3. Germline V CDR1 and CDR2: MDHEN, SYDVKM. V was pared by 3 bases and J by 2 bases, with 8 bases of the junction left unmatched. The CDR3: CASSFSQGALAYEQYF. The CDR3 region has the DNA TGTGCCAGCAGTTTTTCACAGGGGGCCCTTGCCTACGAGCAGTACTTC.

The chain carries TRBV25-1 and TRBJ1-2; D call uncertain. CDR3 length: 16 amino acids. The germline CDR1 and CDR2 sequences are MGHDK and SYGVNS. Trimming removed 4 bases from V and 2 bases from J, with 17 bases in between. DNA of the CDR3: TGTGCCAGCAGTGGAGACTCGCGGACGGCGAACTATGGCTACACCTTC. Amino acid sequence: CASSGDSRTANYGYTF.

The chain has TRBV15 and TRBJ1-1; 7 bases fit TRBD1. V dropped 9 bases and J dropped 0; count of bases not matched to a gene: 16. The CDR3 runs 17 residues. Germline V gene lookup returns CDR1 LNHNV and CDR2 YYDKDF (reference sequence). CDR3 bases: TGTGCCACGGGGCGAAACACAGGGGTAAGCATGAACACTGAAGCTTTCTTT. Translation gives CATGRNTGVSMNTEAFF.

A single count supports this clone. The rearrangement joins TRBV19 to TRBJ2-5; TRBD2 matches at 7 bases. The assigned J gene may be wrong: the sequence end matches TRBJ2-7 better. Germline V gene sequence: CDR1 LNHDA, CDR2 SQIVND (reference sequence). CDR3 length: 13 residues. This CDR3 is CASSIDRGDEQYF. CDR3 nucleotide sequence: TGTGCCAGTAGTATAGATCGGGGGGACGAGCAGTACTTC.

The CDR3 coding sequence is TGTGCCAGCGCATCTCGTAGTGGGGAGACCCAGTACTTC. This translates into CASASRSGETQYF. The chain carries TRBV6-6 and TRBJ2-5; D uncertain. The CDR3 has 13 residues. Trimming removed 8 bases at V and 5 bases at J, with 15 bases between. Germline V gene sequence: CDR1 MNHNY, CDR2 SVGAGI (reference sequence).

In this sample, this clone turned up a few times. The chain carries TRBV6-5 and TRBJ2-5; TRBD2 might be the D (5 bases). The germline CDR1 and CDR2 sequences are MNHEY and SVGAGI. The V end lost 6 bases, the J end lost 5 bases, and 13 bases lay between the germline ends. This CDR3 is built from 13 residues. The CDR3, as DNA: TGTGCCAGCAGACGTACTAGTATGGAGACCCAGTACTTC. Its translation: CASRRTSMETQYF.

The gene calls are TRBV18 and TRBJ1-2; no clear D gene. Germline CDR1 KGHSH, CDR2 LQKENI. V lost 2 bases and J lost 5, with 9 bases in between. The CDR3 covers 13 residues. CDR3 bases: TGTGCCAGCTCACCAGCTATAGAGTATGGCTACACCTTC. Amino acid sequence: CASSPAIEYGYTF.

The gene calls are TRBV5-1 and TRBJ2-1, with D perhaps TRBD1 (6 bases). Germline V gene data show CDR1 as SGHRS and CDR2 as YFSETQ. The V end was cut by 1 base, the J end by 4 bases, with 15 bases between. The CDR3 totals 16 residues. This chain's CDR3 is CASSLLPSGEYNEQFF. The CDR3 nucleotides are TGCGCCAGCAGCTTGTTACCGTCAGGGGAGTACAATGAGCAGTTCTTC.

J is TRBJ1-2 and V is TRBV6-1; tentatively, D is TRBD1 (6 bases). V was trimmed by 6 bases and J by 4 bases, leaving 12 bases between them. The CDR3 totals 13 residues. Germline CDR1 reads MNHNS; CDR2 reads SASEGT. The CDR3, as DNA: TGTGCCAGCAGCCAAACAGGGAGCTATGGCTACACCTTC. This codes for CASSQTGSYGYTF.

The J gene is TRBJ2-7, the V gene TRBV19, with 7 bases matching TRBD1. Trimming removed 3 bases from V and 4 bases from J; junction bases left unmatched: 12. CDR3 length: 16 amino acids. The germline V gene has CDR1 LNHDA and CDR2 SQIVND (reference sequence). CDR3 in DNA: TGTGCCAGTAGTATTTACTGGGGGACAGATAGGTACGAGCAGTACTTC. This codes for CASSIYWGTDRYEQYF.